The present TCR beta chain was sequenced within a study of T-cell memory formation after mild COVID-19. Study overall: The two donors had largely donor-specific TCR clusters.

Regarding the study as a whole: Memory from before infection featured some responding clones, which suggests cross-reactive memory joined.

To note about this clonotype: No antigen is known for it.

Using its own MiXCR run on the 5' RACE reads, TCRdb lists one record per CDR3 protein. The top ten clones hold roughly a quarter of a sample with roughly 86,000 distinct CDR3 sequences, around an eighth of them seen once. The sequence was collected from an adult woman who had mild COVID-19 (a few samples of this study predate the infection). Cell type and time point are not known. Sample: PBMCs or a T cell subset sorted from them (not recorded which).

The DNA of the CDR3 is TGCGCCAGCAGCCCCGGGACAGGGGCTACGTCCGAGCAGTACTTC. It is translated as CASSPGTGATSEQYF. The chain links TRBV4-3 to TRBJ2-7; 10 bases match TRBD1. CDR1 is LGHNA and CDR2 is YSLEER in the germline V gene. The CDR3 spans 15 residues. V was clipped by 4 bases and J by 6 bases; unmatched bases: 9.